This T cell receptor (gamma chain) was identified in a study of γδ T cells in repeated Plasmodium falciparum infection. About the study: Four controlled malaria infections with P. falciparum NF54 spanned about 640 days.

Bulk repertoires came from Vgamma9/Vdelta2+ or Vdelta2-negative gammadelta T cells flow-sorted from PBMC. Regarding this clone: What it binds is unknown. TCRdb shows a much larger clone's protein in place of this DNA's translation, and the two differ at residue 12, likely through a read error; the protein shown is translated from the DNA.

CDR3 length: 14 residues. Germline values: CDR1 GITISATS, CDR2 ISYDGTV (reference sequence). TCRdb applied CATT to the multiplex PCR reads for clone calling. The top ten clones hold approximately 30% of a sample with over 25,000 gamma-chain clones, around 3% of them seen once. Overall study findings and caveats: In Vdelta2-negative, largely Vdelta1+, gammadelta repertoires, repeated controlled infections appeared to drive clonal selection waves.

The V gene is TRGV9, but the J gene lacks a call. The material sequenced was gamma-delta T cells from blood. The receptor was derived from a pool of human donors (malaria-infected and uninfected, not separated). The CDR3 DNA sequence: TGTGCCTTGTGGGAGGTGCATCCTTATTATAAGAGACTCTTT. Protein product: CALWEVHPYYKRLF.